What follows describes a single TCR beta chain. Its specificity is not known. The repertoire was sequenced with immunoSEQ multiplex PCR; TCRdb's copy has only in-frame clones and lacks some. The sample has about 34,000 clones; 70% to 80% are singletons. These data are taken from a study of OX40 agonist ivuxolimab in advanced cancers. The CDR3 contains 15 residues. Germline V gives CDR1 MNHEY, CDR2 SMNVEV (reference sequence). The junction had 8 bases not matched to a gene; V was cut back by 4 bases and J by 5 bases. Notes on the study in general: CD8+ T cells were the subset that, on average, had more expanded clones than CD4+.

The sequence derives from an adult with an advanced solid tumor such as melanoma, head and neck, liver or kidney cancer. This specimen was CD4+ or CD8+ T cells sorted from blood, taken in a trial of the OX40 agonist ivuxolimab. The V gene is TRBV27, the J gene TRBJ1-5, with TRBD1 matching over 7 bases. The DNA for the CDR3 is TGTGCCAGCAGTTCCTCGGACAGGACGGATCAGCCCCAGCATTTT. Translating it yields CASSSSDRTDQPQHF.